This T cell receptor beta chain was found in a study of shared clonotypes between healthy human individuals. Overall study results and limits: Clonotypes shared by all four sorted-subset donors had higher generation probabilities than non-shared clonotypes. Rarefaction revealed incomplete sorted-subset sequencing despite large depth.

Genomic DNA of each subset was evenly split across several immunoSEQ plates. The protocol was immunoSEQ multiplex PCR, while the TCRdb copy is restricted to in-frame clones and leaves out a portion. The table records 1.4 million to 1.5 million clones, 95% to 97% of them present only once. In the case of this clone: Its antigen is unidentified.

V dropped 10 bases and J dropped 6; count of bases not matched to a gene: 11. CDR1 and CDR2 from the germline V gene are ENHRY and SYGVKD. The CDR3 is 14 amino acids. The V and J genes are TRBV10-3 and TRBJ2-7, with 11 bases identical to TRBD1. Material for sequencing was naive CD4+ T cells sorted from blood. Stated subset: CD45RA+ positively selected. The origin of this receptor is a man aged 25 to 45 in good health. CDR3 coding DNA: TGTGCCACGGAAGGACAGGGGGCGCTTAGCGAGCAGTACTTC. This gives the protein CATEGQGALSEQYF.